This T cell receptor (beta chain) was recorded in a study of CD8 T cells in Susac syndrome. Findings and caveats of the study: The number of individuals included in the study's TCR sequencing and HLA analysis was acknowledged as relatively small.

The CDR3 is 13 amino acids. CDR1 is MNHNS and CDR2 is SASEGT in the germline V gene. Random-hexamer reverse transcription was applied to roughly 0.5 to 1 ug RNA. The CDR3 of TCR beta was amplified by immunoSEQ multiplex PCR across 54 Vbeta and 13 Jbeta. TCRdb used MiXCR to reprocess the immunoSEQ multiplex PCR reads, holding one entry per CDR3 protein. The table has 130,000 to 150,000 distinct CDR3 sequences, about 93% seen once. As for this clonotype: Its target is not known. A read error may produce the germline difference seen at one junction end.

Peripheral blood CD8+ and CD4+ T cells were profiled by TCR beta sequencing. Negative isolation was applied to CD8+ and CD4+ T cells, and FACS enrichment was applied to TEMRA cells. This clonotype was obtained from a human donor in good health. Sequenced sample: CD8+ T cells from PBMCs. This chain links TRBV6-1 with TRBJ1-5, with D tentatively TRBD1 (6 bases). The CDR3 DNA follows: TGTGCCACCAGTAAGGGGGGAAATCAGCCCCAGCATTTT. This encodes CATSKGGNQPQHF.